This T cell receptor beta chain is from a study of blood T cells in healthy people across ages. The study, taken as a whole, reports: Significant beta diversity loss was already apparent by age 40, declining roughly linearly.

CDR3 length: 13 residues. V dropped 6 bases and J dropped 8 bases, with 14 bases sitting between them. In germline, CDR1 is ENHRY, CDR2 SYGVKD. Then a second PCR, running roughly 7 to 11 cycles, was carried out with a sample-barcoded 5' primer and a J-beta primer mix. Sequencing yielded, for each sample, at least 3 million paired-end reads carrying CDR3. TCRdb re-derived calls from the 5' RACE reads in MiXCR, one entry per CDR3 protein. The table has 1.5 million to 2 million distinct CDR3 sequences, approximately 30% seen once. As for this clonotype: Its antigen is currently unknown.

The sample comprised blood. The receptor was derived from a woman under 40 in good health. V gene TRBV10-3 combines with J gene TRBJ2-1, with D possibly being TRBD2 (5 bases). CDR3 bases: TGTGCCATCAGCCGAGCGGACCTGGATGAGCAGTTCTTC. Its translation: CAISRADLDEQFF.